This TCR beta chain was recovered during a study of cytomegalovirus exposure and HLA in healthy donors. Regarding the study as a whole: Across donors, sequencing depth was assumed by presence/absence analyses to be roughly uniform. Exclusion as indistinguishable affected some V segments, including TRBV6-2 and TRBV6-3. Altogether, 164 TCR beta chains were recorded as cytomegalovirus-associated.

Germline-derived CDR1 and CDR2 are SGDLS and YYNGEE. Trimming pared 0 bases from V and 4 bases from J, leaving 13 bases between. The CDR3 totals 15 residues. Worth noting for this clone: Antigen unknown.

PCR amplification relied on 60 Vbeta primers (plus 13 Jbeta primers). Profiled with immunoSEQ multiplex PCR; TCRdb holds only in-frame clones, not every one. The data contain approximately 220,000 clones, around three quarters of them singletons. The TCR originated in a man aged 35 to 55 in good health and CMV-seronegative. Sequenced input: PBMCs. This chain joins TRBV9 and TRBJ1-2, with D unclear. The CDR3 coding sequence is TGTGCCAGCAGCGTAGGTAGTGGGCAAGCCTATGGCTACACCTTC. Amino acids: CASSVGSGQAYGYTF.